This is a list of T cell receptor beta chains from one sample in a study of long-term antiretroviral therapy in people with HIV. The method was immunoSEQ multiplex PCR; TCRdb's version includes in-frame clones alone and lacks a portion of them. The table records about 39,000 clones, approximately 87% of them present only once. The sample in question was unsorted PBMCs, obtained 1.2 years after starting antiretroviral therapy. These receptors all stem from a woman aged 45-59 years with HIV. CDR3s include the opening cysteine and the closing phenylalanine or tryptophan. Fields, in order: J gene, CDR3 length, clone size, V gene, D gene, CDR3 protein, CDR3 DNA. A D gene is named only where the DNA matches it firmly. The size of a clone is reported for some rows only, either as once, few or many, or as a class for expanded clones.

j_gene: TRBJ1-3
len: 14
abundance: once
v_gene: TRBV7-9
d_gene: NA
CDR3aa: CASSLDLTGATIYF
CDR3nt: TGTGCCAGCAGCTTAGATCTTACAGGAGCGACCATATATTTT

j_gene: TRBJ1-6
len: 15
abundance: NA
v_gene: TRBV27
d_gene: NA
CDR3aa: CASSLRRGYDSPLHF
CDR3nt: TGTGCCAGCAGTTTACGGCGCGGGTATGATTCACCCCTCCACTTT

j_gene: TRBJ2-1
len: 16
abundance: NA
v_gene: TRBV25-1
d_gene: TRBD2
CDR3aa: CASNADWRGGYNEQFF
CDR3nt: TGTGCCAGCAACGCGGATTGGCGGGGGGGCTACAATGAGCAGTTCTTC

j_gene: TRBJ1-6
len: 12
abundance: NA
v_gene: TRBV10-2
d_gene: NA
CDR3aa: CASSDLDSPLHF
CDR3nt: TGCGCCAGCAGTGACTTAGATTCACCCCTCCACTTT

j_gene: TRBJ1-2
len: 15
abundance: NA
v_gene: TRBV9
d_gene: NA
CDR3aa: CASSVDPQTNYGYTF
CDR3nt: TGTGCCAGCAGCGTAGATCCCCAAACGAACTATGGCTACACCTTC

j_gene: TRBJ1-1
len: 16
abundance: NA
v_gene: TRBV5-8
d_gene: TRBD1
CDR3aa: CASSLWRTGANTEAFF
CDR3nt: TGTGCCAGCAGCTTGTGGCGGACAGGGGCGAACACTGAAGCTTTCTTT

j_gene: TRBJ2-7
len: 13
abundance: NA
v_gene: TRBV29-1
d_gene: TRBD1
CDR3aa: CSVDGTGAYEQYF
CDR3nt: TGCAGCGTTGATGGGACAGGGGCTTACGAGCAGTACTTC

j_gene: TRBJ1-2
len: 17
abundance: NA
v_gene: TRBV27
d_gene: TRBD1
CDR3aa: CASSLSRAQGASYGYTF
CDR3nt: TGTGCCAGCAGTTTATCAAGGGCACAGGGGGCTAGCTATGGCTACACCTTC

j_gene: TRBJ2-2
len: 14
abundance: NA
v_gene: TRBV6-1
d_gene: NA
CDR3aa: CASSRTENTGELFF
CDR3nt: TGTGCCAGCAGTCGGACAGAAAACACCGGGGAGCTGTTTTTT

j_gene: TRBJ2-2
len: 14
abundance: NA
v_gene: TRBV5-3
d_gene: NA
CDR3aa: CARSLSPNTGELFF
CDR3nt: TGTGCCAGAAGCCTAAGCCCCAACACCGGGGAGCTGTTTTTT

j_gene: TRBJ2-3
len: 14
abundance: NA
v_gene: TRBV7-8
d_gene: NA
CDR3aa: CASSVFLSADTQYF
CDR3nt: TGTGCCAGCAGCGTTTTTTTGTCTGCAGATACGCAGTATTTT

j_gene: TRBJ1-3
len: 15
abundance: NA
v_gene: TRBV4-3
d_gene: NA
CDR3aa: CASSQDTSSGNTIYF
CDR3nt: TGCGCCAGCAGCCAAGATACGTCCTCTGGAAACACCATATATTTT

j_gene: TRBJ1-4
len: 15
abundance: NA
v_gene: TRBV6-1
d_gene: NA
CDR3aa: CASSGIGATNEKLFF
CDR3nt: TGTGCCAGCAGTGGTATAGGGGCAACTAATGAAAAACTGTTTTTT

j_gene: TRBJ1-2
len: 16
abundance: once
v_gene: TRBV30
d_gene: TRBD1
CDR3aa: CAWRTTPGQGPYGYTF
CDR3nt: TGTGCCTGGAGGACAACCCCGGGACAGGGGCCCTATGGCTACACCTTC

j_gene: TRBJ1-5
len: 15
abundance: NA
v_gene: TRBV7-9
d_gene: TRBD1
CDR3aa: CASSPGQGFNQPQHF
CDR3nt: TGTGCCAGCAGCCCGGGACAGGGCTTCAATCAGCCCCAGCATTTT

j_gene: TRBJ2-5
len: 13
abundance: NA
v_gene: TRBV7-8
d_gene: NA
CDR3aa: CASSNDRQETQYF
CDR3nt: TGTGCCAGCAGCAACGACAGACAAGAGACCCAGTACTTC

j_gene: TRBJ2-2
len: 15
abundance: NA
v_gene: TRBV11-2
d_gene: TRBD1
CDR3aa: CASSRQGARTGELFF
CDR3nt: TGTGCCAGCAGCCGGCAGGGGGCACGGACCGGGGAGCTGTTTTTT

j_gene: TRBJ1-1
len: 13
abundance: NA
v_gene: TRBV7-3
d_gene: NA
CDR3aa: CASSQGVAGEAFF
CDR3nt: TGTGCCAGCAGCCAAGGGGTTGCAGGAGAAGCTTTCTTT

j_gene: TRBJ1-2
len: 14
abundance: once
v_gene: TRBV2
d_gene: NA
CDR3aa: CASSANRALYGYTF
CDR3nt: TGTGCCAGCAGTGCTAACCGGGCTCTCTATGGCTACACCTTC

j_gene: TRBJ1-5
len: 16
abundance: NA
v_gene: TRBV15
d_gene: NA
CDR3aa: CATSRGLSGGNQPQHF
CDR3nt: TGTGCCACCAGCAGAGGGTTAAGCGGAGGCAATCAGCCCCAGCATTTT

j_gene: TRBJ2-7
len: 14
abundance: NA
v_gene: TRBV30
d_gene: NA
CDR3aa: CASPGQPHSYEQYF
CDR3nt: TGTGCCTCGCCCGGACAGCCCCACTCCTACGAGCAGTACTTC

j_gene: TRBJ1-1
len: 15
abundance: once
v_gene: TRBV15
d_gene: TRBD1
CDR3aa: CATSRAGTANTEAFF
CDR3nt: TGTGCCACCAGCAGAGCCGGGACAGCAAACACTGAAGCTTTCTTT

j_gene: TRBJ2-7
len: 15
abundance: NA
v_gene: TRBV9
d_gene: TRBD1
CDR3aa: CASSLRTGDRYEQYF
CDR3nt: TGTGCCAGCAGCCTTAGAACAGGGGATAGGTACGAGCAGTACTTC

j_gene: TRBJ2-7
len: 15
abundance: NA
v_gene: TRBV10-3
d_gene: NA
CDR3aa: CAITNRDGDSYEQYF
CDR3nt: TGTGCCATCACCAACCGGGACGGGGACTCCTACGAGCAGTACTTC

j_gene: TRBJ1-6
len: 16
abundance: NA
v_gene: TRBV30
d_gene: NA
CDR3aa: CAWSVVSTSYNSPLHF
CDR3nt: TGTGCCTGGAGTGTCGTCTCAACCTCCTATAATTCACCCCTCCACTTT

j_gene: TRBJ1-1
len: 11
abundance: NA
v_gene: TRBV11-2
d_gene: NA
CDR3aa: CASSLKIEAFF
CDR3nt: TGTGCCAGCAGCTTAAAAATTGAAGCTTTCTTT

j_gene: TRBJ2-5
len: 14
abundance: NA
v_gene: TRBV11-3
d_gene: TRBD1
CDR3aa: CASSLAGQEETQYF
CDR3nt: TGTGCCAGCAGCTTAGCGGGACAGGAGGAGACCCAGTACTTC

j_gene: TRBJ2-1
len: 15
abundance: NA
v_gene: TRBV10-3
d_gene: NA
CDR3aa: CAISESNPGVHEQFF
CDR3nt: TGTGCCATCAGTGAGTCGAACCCGGGGGTCCACGAGCAGTTCTTC

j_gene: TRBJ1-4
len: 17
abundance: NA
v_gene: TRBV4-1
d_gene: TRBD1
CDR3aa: CASSQDRLRDRAPGLFF
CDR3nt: TGCGCCAGCAGCCAAGATAGGCTCCGGGACAGGGCCCCCGGGCTGTTTTTT

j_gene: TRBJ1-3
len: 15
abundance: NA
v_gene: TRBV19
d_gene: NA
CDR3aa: CASLPPGFSGNTIYF
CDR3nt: TGTGCCAGTCTACCCCCAGGCTTCTCTGGAAACACCATATATTTT

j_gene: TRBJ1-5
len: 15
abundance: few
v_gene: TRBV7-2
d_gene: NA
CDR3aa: CASSLDGRGNQPQHF
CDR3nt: TGTGCCAGCAGCTTAGATGGCCGGGGAAATCAGCCCCAGCATTTT

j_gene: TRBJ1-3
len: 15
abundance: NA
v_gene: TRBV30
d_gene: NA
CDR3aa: CAWNREGAGGNTIYF
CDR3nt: TGTGCCTGGAATCGAGAGGGTGCGGGGGGAAACACCATATATTTT

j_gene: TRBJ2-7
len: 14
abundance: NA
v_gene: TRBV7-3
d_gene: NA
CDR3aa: CASSQDSGRYEQYF
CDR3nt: TGTGCCAGCAGCCAAGACAGCGGCCGGTACGAGCAGTACTTC

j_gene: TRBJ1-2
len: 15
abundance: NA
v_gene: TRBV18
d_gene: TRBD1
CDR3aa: CASSPDYRGGYGYTF
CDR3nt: TGTGCCAGCTCACCAGACTACAGGGGAGGCTATGGCTACACCTTC

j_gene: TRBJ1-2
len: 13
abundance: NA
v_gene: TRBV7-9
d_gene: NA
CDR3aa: CASSFWGAEGYTF
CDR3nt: TGTGCCAGCAGCTTTTGGGGCGCGGAAGGCTACACCTTC

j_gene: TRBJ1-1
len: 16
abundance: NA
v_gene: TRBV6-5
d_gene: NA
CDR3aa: CASSYSGDGKRTEAFF
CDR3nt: TGTGCCAGCAGTTACTCGGGGGACGGAAAAAGGACTGAAGCTTTCTTT

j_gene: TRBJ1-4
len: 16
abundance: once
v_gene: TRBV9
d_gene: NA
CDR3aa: CASSVGPTLFNEKLFF
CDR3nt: TGTGCCAGCAGCGTAGGGCCAACCCTTTTTAATGAAAAACTGTTTTTT

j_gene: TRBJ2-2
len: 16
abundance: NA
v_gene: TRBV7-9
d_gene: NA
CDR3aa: CASSSLRAANTGELFF
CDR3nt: TGTGCCAGCAGCTCCCTGCGCGCAGCGAACACCGGGGAGCTGTTTTTT

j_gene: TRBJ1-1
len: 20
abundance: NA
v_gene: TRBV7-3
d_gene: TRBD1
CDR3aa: CASSLKPPPGTGGANTEAFF
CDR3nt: TGTGCCAGCAGCTTAAAACCCCCCCCCGGGACAGGGGGCGCAAACACTGAAGCTTTCTTT

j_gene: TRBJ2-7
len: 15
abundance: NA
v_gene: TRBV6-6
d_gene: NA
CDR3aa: CASREPGQTTYEQYF
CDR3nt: TGTGCCAGCAGGGAACCGGGACAAACAACCTACGAGCAGTACTTC

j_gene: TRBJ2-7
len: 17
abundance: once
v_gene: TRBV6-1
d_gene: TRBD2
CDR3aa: CASSEGLAGRLPYEQYF
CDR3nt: TGTGCCAGCAGTGAAGGGCTAGCGGGGCGACTCCCGTACGAGCAGTACTTC

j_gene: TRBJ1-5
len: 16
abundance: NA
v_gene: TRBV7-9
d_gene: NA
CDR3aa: CASSLVDGSLNQPQHF
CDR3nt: TGTGCCAGCAGCTTAGTAGATGGTAGTTTAAATCAGCCCCAGCATTTT

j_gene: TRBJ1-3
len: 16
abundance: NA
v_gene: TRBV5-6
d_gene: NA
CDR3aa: CASTLRGGYSGNTIYF
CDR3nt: TGTGCCAGCACCCTCAGAGGGGGATACTCTGGAAACACCATATATTTT

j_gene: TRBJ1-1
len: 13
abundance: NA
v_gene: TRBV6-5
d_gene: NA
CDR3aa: CASSYPDNTEAFF
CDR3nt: TGTGCCAGCAGTTACCCGGATAACACTGAAGCTTTCTTT

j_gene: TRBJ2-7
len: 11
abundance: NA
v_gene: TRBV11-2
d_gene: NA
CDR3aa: CASSRAYEQYF
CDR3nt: TGTGCCAGCAGCCGGGCCTACGAGCAGTACTTC

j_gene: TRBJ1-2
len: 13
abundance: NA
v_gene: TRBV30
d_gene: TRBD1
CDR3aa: CAWSTGGHYGYTF
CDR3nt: TGTGCCTGGAGTACAGGGGGCCACTATGGCTACACCTTC

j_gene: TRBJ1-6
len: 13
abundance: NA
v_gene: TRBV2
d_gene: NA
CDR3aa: CASLRQDNSPLHF
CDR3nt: TGTGCCAGCCTCCGACAGGATAATTCACCCCTCCACTTT

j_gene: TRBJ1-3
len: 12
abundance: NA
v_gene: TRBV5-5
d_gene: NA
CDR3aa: CASGGSGNTIYF
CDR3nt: TGTGCCAGTGGGGGATCTGGAAACACCATATATTTT

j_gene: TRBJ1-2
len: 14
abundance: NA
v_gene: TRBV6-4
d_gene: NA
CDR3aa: CASSEQGNGMGYTF
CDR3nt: TGTGCCAGCAGTGAGCAGGGAAACGGTATGGGCTACACCTTC

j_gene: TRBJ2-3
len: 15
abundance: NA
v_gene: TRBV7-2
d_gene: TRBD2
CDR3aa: CASSSGLAGVDTQYF
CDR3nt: TGTGCCAGCAGCTCGGGACTAGCGGGGGTAGATACGCAGTATTTT

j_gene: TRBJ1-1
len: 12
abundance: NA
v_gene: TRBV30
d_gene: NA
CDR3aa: CAWARRRAEAFF
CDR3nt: TGTGCCTGGGCCCGTAGGAGGGCCGAAGCTTTCTTT